This T cell receptor (beta chain) was found in a study of T cells after yellow fever vaccination. For the study at large: SMART-Seq v4 Ultra Low Input handled preparation of low-cell-number fractions.

V dropped 4 bases and J dropped 1 base, with 11 bases sitting between them. CDR1 and CDR2 from the germline V gene are SGHRS and YFSETQ. The CDR3 sequence is 14 residues long. 5'RACE template switching added a universal primer site and UMIs to TCR cDNA. Each CDR3 protein gets one entry after TCRdb re-called the 5' RACE reads with MiXCR. The sample lists under 300,000 distinct CDR3 sequences, more than 6.5% seen once, with roughly 1% in the top ten. This TCR was sampled from a man aged 30 to 39 who received the YFV17D yellow fever vaccine. J is TRBJ1-1 and V is TRBV5-1; no definite D call. The specimen comprised CD4+ T cells sorted from PBMCs, sampled on the day of the yellow fever booster vaccination. The CDR3 protein is CASSPGWANTEAFF. CDR3 DNA sequence: TGCGCCAGCAGCCCCGGTTGGGCGAACACTGAAGCTTTCTTT.